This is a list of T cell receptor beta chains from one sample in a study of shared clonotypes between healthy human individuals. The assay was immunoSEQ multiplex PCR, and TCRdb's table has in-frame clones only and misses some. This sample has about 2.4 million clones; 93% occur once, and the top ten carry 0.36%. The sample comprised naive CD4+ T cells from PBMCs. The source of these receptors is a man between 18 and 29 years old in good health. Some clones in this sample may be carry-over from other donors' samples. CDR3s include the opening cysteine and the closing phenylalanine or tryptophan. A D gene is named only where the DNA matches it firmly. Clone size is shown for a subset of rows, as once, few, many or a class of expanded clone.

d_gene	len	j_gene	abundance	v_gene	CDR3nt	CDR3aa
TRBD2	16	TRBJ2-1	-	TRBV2	TGTGCCAGCACCGCGGGACTAGCGGGAGGTTCGGGTGAGCAGTTCTTC	CASTAGLAGGSGEQFF
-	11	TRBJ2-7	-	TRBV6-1	TGTGCCAGCAGTGATAGCTACGAGCAGTACTTC	CASSDSYEQYF
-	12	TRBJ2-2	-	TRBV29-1	TGCAGCGTAGAGAAAAACACCGGGGAGCTGTTTTTT	CSVEKNTGELFF
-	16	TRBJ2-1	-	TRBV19	TGTGCCAGTAGTATCCGGCCCGGGCTGCTATACAATGAGCAGTTCTTC	CASSIRPGLLYNEQFF
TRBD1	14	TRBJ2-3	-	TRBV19	TGTGCCAGTAGAGTGGGACAGGGCACAGATACGCAGTATTTT	CASRVGQGTDTQYF
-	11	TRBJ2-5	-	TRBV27	TGTGCCAGCAGGGCCCAAGAGACCCAGTACTTC	CASRAQETQYF
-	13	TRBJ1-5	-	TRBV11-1	TGTGCCAGCAGTCAGGACAGAGATCAGCCCCAGCATTTT	CASSQDRDQPQHF
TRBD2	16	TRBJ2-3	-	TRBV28	TGTGCCAGCAGCACCACTAGCGGCACTAGCACAGATACGCAGTATTTT	CASSTTSGTSTDTQYF
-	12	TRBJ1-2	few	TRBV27	TGTGCCAGCAGTTCCGGGCGGTCCGGCTACACCTTC	CASSSGRSGYTF
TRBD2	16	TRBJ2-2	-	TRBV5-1	TGCGCCAGCAGCGCAGCCGGGACTAGGTCCACCGGGGAGCTGTTTTTT	CASSAAGTRSTGELFF
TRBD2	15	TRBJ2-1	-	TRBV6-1	TGTGCCAGCAGCCTAGCGAGCGGGAGCTGGAATGAGCAGTTCTTC	CASSLASGSWNEQFF
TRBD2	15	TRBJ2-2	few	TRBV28	TGTGCCAGCAGTTCCTTAGCGGGAGCCGCCGGGGAGCTGTTTTTT	CASSSLAGAAGELFF
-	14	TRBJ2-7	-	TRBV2	TGTGCCAGCAGTGAACGGGGCAGAACCTACGAGCAGTACTTC	CASSERGRTYEQYF
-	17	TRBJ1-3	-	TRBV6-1	TGTGCCAGCAGTGCCCCCGTTCGGGGGCGATGGGGAAACACCATATATTTT	CASSAPVRGRWGNTIYF
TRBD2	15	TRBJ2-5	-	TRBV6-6	TGTGCCAGCAGTTACTCTAGCGGGAGATGGCAGACCCAGTACTTC	CASSYSSGRWQTQYF
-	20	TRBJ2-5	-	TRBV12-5	TGTGCTAGTGGTTTGGCATCCGGACTGTTCGGGAGAGGGGCGAAAGAGACCCAGTACTTC	CASGLASGLFGRGAKETQYF
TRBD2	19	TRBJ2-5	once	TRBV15	TGTGCCACCAGCAGAGACCTTCAGAGTAGCGGGAGAAATAAAGAGACCCAGTACTTC	CATSRDLQSSGRNKETQYF
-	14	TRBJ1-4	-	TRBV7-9	TGTGCCAGCAGCCCACTTCAAGCGGGGGAAAAACTGTTTTTT	CASSPLQAGEKLFF
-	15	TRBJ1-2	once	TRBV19	TGTGCCAGTAGTATGGTTCAGGTTCCCCTTCGAGGCTACACCTTC	CASSMVQVPLRGYTF
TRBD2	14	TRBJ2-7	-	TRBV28	TGTGCCAGCAGTTTAGGCGGGGGGGTTTCCGAGCAGTACTTC	CASSLGGGVSEQYF
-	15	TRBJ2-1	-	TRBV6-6	TGTGCCAGCAGTTACGGCGGTAGCTCCTACAATGAGCAGTTCTTC	CASSYGGSSYNEQFF
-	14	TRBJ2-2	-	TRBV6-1	TGTGCCAGCGCCGGGACTTTTAACACCGGGGAGCTGTTTTTT	CASAGTFNTGELFF
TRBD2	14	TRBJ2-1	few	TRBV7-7	TGTGCCAGCAGCTTACGGGAGGGCTACAATGAGCAGTTCTTC	CASSLREGYNEQFF
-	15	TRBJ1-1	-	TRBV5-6	TGTGCCAGCAGCTTCTCCCACTCCCCTGTTACTGAAGCTTTCTTT	CASSFSHSPVTEAFF
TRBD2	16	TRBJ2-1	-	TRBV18	TGTGCCAGCTCACCTCCCGGGAGGGCCCCCCACAATGAGCAGTTCTTC	CASSPPGRAPHNEQFF
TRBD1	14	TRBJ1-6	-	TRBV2	TGTGCCAGCAGGATGGACAGGCCTCATTCACCCCTCCACTTT	CASRMDRPHSPLHF